Listed below are T cell receptor beta chains from one sample, sequenced in a study of regulatory T cells in long-lasting Graves disease. One entry per CDR3 protein, called by TCRdb with MiXCR from the multiplex PCR reads. The sample consists of around 500,000 distinct CDR3 sequences, about 16% of them appearing once. This sample also belongs to another study, concerning T cells in Graves' hyperthyroidism and ophthalmopathy.

Sequencing used peripheral blood mononuclear cells (PBMCs), obtained at new diagnosis, from a patient treated with antithyroid drugs. These receptor sequences come from a middle-aged woman with Graves disease. Both conserved end residues are part of each CDR3. The D gene is left open where the match is weak. Not every row has a clone size; where given, it reads once, few, many or a size class.

V gene	clone size	J gene	D gene	CDR3 DNA	CDR3 protein
TRBV20-1	few	TRBJ2-7	.	TGCAGTGCTTACGCCAAGGACAACGAGCAGTACTTC	CSAYAKDNEQYF
TRBV12-3/TRBV12-4	few	TRBJ1-2	.	TGTGCCAGCAGTTTGAGGCAGCGTGGCTACACCTTC	CASSLRQRGYTF
TRBV28	many	TRBJ2-7	.	TGTGCCAGCAGTTTTGGCGGCCAGATCTACGAGCAGTACTTC	CASSFGGQIYEQYF
TRBV3-1	.	TRBJ1-6	TRBD1	TGTGCCAGCAGCCATATTGACAGGGGTAATTCACCCCTCCACTTT	CASSHIDRGNSPLHF
TRBV7-9	.	TRBJ2-5	.	TGTGCCAGCAGCACCGCCCTGGGCCGGGGAGAGACCCAGTACTTC	CASSTALGRGETQYF
TRBV5-1	many	TRBJ1-1	.	TGCGCCAGCAGCTTGGCCCAACAAAACACTGAAGCTTTCTTT	CASSLAQQNTEAFF
TRBV2	many	TRBJ1-1	.	TGTGCCAGCAGCGTCCTAGACCAGGGAAACACTGAAGCTTTCTTT	CASSVLDQGNTEAFF
TRBV6-2/TRBV6-3	.	TRBJ2-3	TRBD2	TGTGCCAGCAGTTACTTCGGGAGGCCCAAGCGCACAGATACGCAGTATTTT	CASSYFGRPKRTDTQYF
TRBV10-3	.	TRBJ2-7	TRBD1	TGTGCCATCAGGGGGACAGGAACCTCCTACGAGCAGTACTTC	CAIRGTGTSYEQYF
TRBV9	many	TRBJ2-3	.	TGTGCCAGCAGCCGGAGGGGCACAGATACGCAGTATTTT	CASSRRGTDTQYF
TRBV6-5	many	TRBJ2-3	TRBD2	TGTGCCAGCAGTTACATCAGCGGGGGGGCGACAGATACGCAGTATTTT	CASSYISGGATDTQYF